The rows below give T cell receptor beta chains drawn from one sample of a study of vaccination and CD4 T cells after COVID-19. No antigen has been identified for these receptors. TCRdb called the PCR reads again in MiXCR, with one record for every CDR3 protein. The sample includes 15,000 or so distinct CDR3 sequences, more than 45% of them seen just once. The material sequenced was CD4+ T cells from blood, cultured in vitro. All receptors derive from a human donor who had recovered from COVID-19. The CDR3 runs from the conserved cysteine through the conserved F or W. The D gene is left open where the match is weak. The size entry is marked missing in some rows and otherwise reads once, few, many or a size class.

clone size: .
V gene: TRBV20-1
J gene: TRBJ2-5
D gene: TRBD2
CDR3 protein: CSASQLAYQETQYF
CDR3 DNA: TGCAGTGCTAGCCAACTAGCGTATCAAGAGACCCAGTACTTC

clone size: .
V gene: TRBV2
J gene: TRBJ2-7
D gene: .
CDR3 protein: CASSGHYEQYF
CDR3 DNA: TGTGCCAGCAGTGGTCACTACGAGCAGTACTTC

clone size: .
V gene: TRBV6-1
J gene: TRBJ1-2
D gene: .
CDR3 protein: CASSDVRAGDYGYTF
CDR3 DNA: TGTGCCAGCAGTGACGTACGGGCAGGGGACTATGGCTACACCTTC

clone size: .
V gene: TRBV6-5
J gene: TRBJ2-5
D gene: TRBD1
CDR3 protein: CASSYIRGLETQYF
CDR3 DNA: TGTGCCAGCAGTTATATTAGGGGGCTAGAGACCCAGTACTTC

clone size: .
V gene: TRBV20-1
J gene: TRBJ1-4
D gene: .
CDR3 protein: CSAPDRYNEKLFF
CDR3 DNA: TGCAGTGCTCCAGACAGGTATAATGAAAAACTGTTTTTT

clone size: .
V gene: TRBV20-1
J gene: TRBJ2-1
D gene: TRBD2
CDR3 protein: CSARDLLAGGLEQFF
CDR3 DNA: TGCAGTGCTAGAGATCTACTAGCGGGGGGCCTTGAGCAGTTCTTC

clone size: few
V gene: TRBV20-1
J gene: TRBJ1-2
D gene: .
CDR3 protein: CSARDSGGLWNGYTF
CDR3 DNA: TGCAGTGCTAGAGATTCGGGGGGCTTGTGGAATGGCTACACCTTC

clone size: .
V gene: TRBV24-1
J gene: TRBJ1-5
D gene: TRBD1
CDR3 protein: CATRQDRVIGNQPQHF
CDR3 DNA: TGTGCCACCAGGCAGGACAGGGTCATTGGCAATCAGCCCCAGCATTTT

clone size: .
V gene: TRBV29-1
J gene: TRBJ2-3
D gene: TRBD1
CDR3 protein: CSTTGGSDTQYF
CDR3 DNA: TGCAGCACGACAGGGGGTTCAGATACGCAGTATTTT

clone size: few
V gene: TRBV7-2
J gene: TRBJ1-5
D gene: .
CDR3 protein: CASSLTGDSNQPQHF
CDR3 DNA: TGTGCCAGCAGCCTGACAGGAGATAGCAATCAGCCCCAGCATTTT

clone size: hyperexpanded
V gene: TRBV6-1
J gene: TRBJ1-1
D gene: .
CDR3 protein: CASSVTRNTEAFF
CDR3 DNA: TGTGCCAGCAGCGTAACACGGAACACTGAAGCTTTCTTT

clone size: .
V gene: TRBV12-3/TRBV12-4
J gene: TRBJ2-2
D gene: TRBD1
CDR3 protein: CASSQGTGDTGELFF
CDR3 DNA: TGTGCCAGCAGTCAGGGTACAGGGGACACCGGGGAGCTGTTTTTT

clone size: .
V gene: TRBV11-2
J gene: TRBJ2-7
D gene: .
CDR3 protein: CASSSGYQTGSYEQYF
CDR3 DNA: TGTGCCAGCAGCTCCGGATACCAGACTGGCTCCTACGAGCAGTACTTC

clone size: .
V gene: TRBV20-1
J gene: TRBJ1-5
D gene: .
CDR3 protein: CSASGGLGLFNQPQHF
CDR3 DNA: TGCAGTGCTAGCGGGGGGCTGGGGCTGTTCAATCAGCCCCAGCATTTT

clone size: .
V gene: TRBV6-5
J gene: TRBJ2-1
D gene: .
CDR3 protein: CASSYSFYNEQFF
CDR3 DNA: TGTGCCAGCAGTTACTCGTTCTACAATGAGCAGTTCTTC

clone size: .
V gene: TRBV7-2
J gene: TRBJ2-2
D gene: .
CDR3 protein: CASSPFGSRTGELFF
CDR3 DNA: TGTGCCAGCAGCCCTTTCGGGAGTAGGACCGGGGAGCTGTTTTTT

clone size: .
V gene: TRBV15
J gene: TRBJ2-3
D gene: .
CDR3 protein: CATSRDSGDTQYF
CDR3 DNA: TGTGCCACCAGCAGAGACAGTGGAGATACGCAGTATTTT

clone size: once
V gene: TRBV20-1
J gene: TRBJ2-7
D gene: TRBD2
CDR3 protein: CSARPLLAGGPYEQYF
CDR3 DNA: TGCAGTGCTAGACCACTGCTCGCGGGAGGGCCCTACGAGCAGTACTTC

clone size: .
V gene: TRBV30
J gene: TRBJ2-5
D gene: .
CDR3 protein: CAWSVRGTQYF
CDR3 DNA: TGTGCCTGGAGTGTACGGGGGACCCAGTACTTC

clone size: .
V gene: TRBV20-1
J gene: TRBJ2-5
D gene: .
CDR3 protein: CSASTARQETQYF
CDR3 DNA: TGCAGTGCTAGTACGGCCAGACAAGAGACCCAGTACTTC

clone size: .
V gene: TRBV19
J gene: TRBJ2-2
D gene: .
CDR3 protein: CASRGWQNTGELFF
CDR3 DNA: TGTGCCAGTAGGGGTTGGCAGAACACCGGGGAGCTGTTTTTT

clone size: .
V gene: TRBV11-3
J gene: TRBJ2-5
D gene: .
CDR3 protein: CASSVGAGEETQYF
CDR3 DNA: TGTGCCAGCAGCGTCGGGGCAGGGGAGGAGACCCAGTACTTC

clone size: few
V gene: TRBV7-9
J gene: TRBJ1-6
D gene: .
CDR3 protein: CASSGTPSSYNSPLHF
CDR3 DNA: TGTGCCAGCAGCGGAACACCTAGCTCCTATAATTCACCCCTCCACTTT

clone size: .
V gene: TRBV20-1
J gene: TRBJ2-3
D gene: .
CDR3 protein: CSASSGDTQYF
CDR3 DNA: TGCAGTGCAAGCTCTGGTGATACGCAGTATTTT

clone size: .
V gene: TRBV20-1
J gene: TRBJ2-1
D gene: TRBD2
CDR3 protein: CSAPRLAGGQGEQFF
CDR3 DNA: TGCAGTGCCCCTAGACTAGCGGGGGGCCAGGGTGAGCAGTTCTTC

clone size: .
V gene: TRBV19
J gene: TRBJ1-5
D gene: .
CDR3 protein: CASSISWGDRSNQPQHF
CDR3 DNA: TGTGCCAGTAGTATCTCTTGGGGGGACCGTAGCAATCAGCCCCAGCATTTT

clone size: .
V gene: TRBV5-6
J gene: TRBJ1-1
D gene: .
CDR3 protein: CASSFRWGVTEAFF
CDR3 DNA: TGTGCCAGCAGCTTCCGATGGGGGGTAACTGAAGCTTTCTTT

clone size: .
V gene: TRBV2
J gene: TRBJ1-6
D gene: TRBD1
CDR3 protein: CASTIDRGNSPLHF
CDR3 DNA: TGTGCCAGCACTATCGACAGGGGGAATTCACCCCTCCACTTT

clone size: .
V gene: TRBV19
J gene: TRBJ2-2
D gene: TRBD1
CDR3 protein: CASRPGTGRGQGELFF
CDR3 DNA: TGTGCCAGTAGGCCCGGGACAGGGAGGGGTCAAGGGGAGCTGTTTTTT

clone size: .
V gene: TRBV11-2
J gene: TRBJ2-3
D gene: .
CDR3 protein: CASSFRTVTDTQYF
CDR3 DNA: TGTGCCAGCAGCTTCCGGACGGTTACAGATACGCAGTATTTT

clone size: .
V gene: TRBV10-3
J gene: TRBJ1-2
D gene: TRBD1
CDR3 protein: CAISEPIGRGLVDGYTF
CDR3 DNA: TGTGCCATCAGTGAGCCGATTGGCAGGGGGCTCGTGGACGGCTACACCTTC

clone size: .
V gene: TRBV19
J gene: TRBJ2-1
D gene: TRBD2
CDR3 protein: CASSRGLAYAREQFF
CDR3 DNA: TGTGCCAGTAGTAGGGGACTAGCATATGCCCGTGAGCAGTTCTTC

clone size: .
V gene: TRBV24-1
J gene: TRBJ2-2
D gene: TRBD1
CDR3 protein: CATSVGTGRNTGEPFF
CDR3 DNA: TGTGCCACCAGTGTAGGGACAGGGAGGAACACCGGGGAGCCGTTTTTT

clone size: .
V gene: TRBV7-9
J gene: TRBJ2-3
D gene: .
CDR3 protein: CASSLGGGWDTQYF
CDR3 DNA: TGTGCCAGCAGCTTAGGTGGGGGCTGGGATACGCAGTATTTT

clone size: once
V gene: TRBV12-3/TRBV12-4
J gene: TRBJ2-7
D gene: .
CDR3 protein: CASSQGGYEQYF
CDR3 DNA: TGTGCCAGCAGTCAAGGCGGGTACGAGCAGTACTTC

clone size: .
V gene: TRBV27
J gene: TRBJ2-3
D gene: TRBD2
CDR3 protein: CASSSRGTDTQYF
CDR3 DNA: TGTGCCAGCAGTTCGCGGGGGACAGATACGCAGTATTTT

clone size: .
V gene: TRBV28
J gene: TRBJ2-7
D gene: .
CDR3 protein: CAAGGNEQYF
CDR3 DNA: TGTGCCGCAGGGGGGAACGAGCAGTACTTC

clone size: .
V gene: TRBV20-1
J gene: TRBJ2-1
D gene: TRBD2
CDR3 protein: CSATSPGLAGGSSYNEQFF
CDR3 DNA: TGCAGTGCTACATCCCCGGGACTAGCGGGGGGGAGCTCCTACAATGAGCAGTTCTTC

clone size: .
V gene: TRBV20-1
J gene: TRBJ2-7
D gene: TRBD2
CDR3 protein: CSARVPLATGEQYF
CDR3 DNA: TGCAGTGCTAGAGTTCCACTAGCGACCGGCGAGCAGTACTTC

clone size: .
V gene: TRBV15
J gene: TRBJ1-2
D gene: .
CDR3 protein: CSTSRARTYGYTF
CDR3 DNA: TGTTCCACCAGCAGAGCCCGAACCTATGGCTACACCTTC

clone size: .
V gene: TRBV20-1
J gene: TRBJ2-3
D gene: .
CDR3 protein: CSASKGGDTDTQYF
CDR3 DNA: TGCAGTGCTAGTAAGGGGGGAGACACAGATACGCAGTATTTT

clone size: .
V gene: TRBV6-1
J gene: TRBJ2-7
D gene: TRBD1
CDR3 protein: CASSRQGAGLKQYF
CDR3 DNA: TGTGCCAGCAGCCGACAGGGGGCCGGTTTGAAGCAGTACTTC

clone size: .
V gene: TRBV20-1
J gene: TRBJ2-2
D gene: TRBD1
CDR3 protein: CSARDEGRGLGGELFF
CDR3 DNA: TGCAGTGCTAGAGACGAGGGAAGGGGGCTTGGCGGGGAGCTGTTTTTT

clone size: .
V gene: TRBV20-1
J gene: TRBJ1-2
D gene: .
CDR3 protein: CSASTGQTNYGYTF
CDR3 DNA: TGCAGTGCTAGTACCGGACAGACTAACTATGGCTACACCTTC

clone size: few
V gene: TRBV20-1
J gene: TRBJ2-1
D gene: .
CDR3 protein: CSASPVDSNLYNEQFF
CDR3 DNA: TGCAGTGCTAGTCCCGTGGACAGCAACCTATACAATGAGCAGTTCTTC

clone size: .
V gene: TRBV6-1
J gene: TRBJ1-2
D gene: TRBD1
CDR3 protein: CASSQTGFLSYTF
CDR3 DNA: TGTGCCAGCAGCCAGACAGGGTTTCTGAGCTACACCTTC

clone size: .
V gene: TRBV20-1
J gene: TRBJ1-6
D gene: .
CDR3 protein: CSASLGGPPLHF
CDR3 DNA: TGCAGTGCTAGCCTTGGCGGCCCCCCCCTCCACTTT

clone size: .
V gene: TRBV12-3/TRBV12-4
J gene: TRBJ1-1
D gene: .
CDR3 protein: CASSLAAGSAEAFF
CDR3 DNA: TGTGCCAGCAGTTTAGCCGCGGGGTCCGCTGAAGCTTTCTTT

clone size: once
V gene: TRBV6-1
J gene: TRBJ2-3
D gene: TRBD2
CDR3 protein: CASSEGRGSGGTDTQYF
CDR3 DNA: TGTGCCAGCAGTGAGGGAAGGGGAAGCGGGGGCACAGATACGCAGTATTTT

clone size: .
V gene: TRBV20-1
J gene: TRBJ2-3
D gene: TRBD2
CDR3 protein: CSAIGLAGRTDTQYF
CDR3 DNA: TGCAGTGCTATCGGGCTAGCGGGTCGCACAGATACGCAGTATTTT